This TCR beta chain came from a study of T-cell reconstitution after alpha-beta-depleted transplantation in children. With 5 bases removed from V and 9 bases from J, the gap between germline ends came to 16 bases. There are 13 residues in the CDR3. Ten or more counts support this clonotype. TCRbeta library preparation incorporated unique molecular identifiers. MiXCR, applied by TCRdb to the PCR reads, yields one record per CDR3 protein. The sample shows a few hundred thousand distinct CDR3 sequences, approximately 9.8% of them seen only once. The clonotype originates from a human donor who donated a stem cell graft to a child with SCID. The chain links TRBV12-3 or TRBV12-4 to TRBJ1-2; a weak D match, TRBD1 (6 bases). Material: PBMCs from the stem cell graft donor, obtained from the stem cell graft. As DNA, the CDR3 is TGTGCCAGCAGTCAAACCTCCAGGGGTAGCTACACCTTC. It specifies CASSQTSRGSYTF.